Included here is one TCR beta chain sequence, with context. Its antigen is as yet unknown. Trimming took 2 bases from V and 5 from J; bases not matched to a gene: 3. The germline CDR1 and CDR2 sequences are LGHNT and FRNRAP. CDR3 length: 14 amino acids. The sample comes from a study of CD8 T cells in ankylosing spondylitis. Findings and limits, study-wide: Reactive arthritis synovial fluid and blood previously showed some of these motif variants. The authors reported significant enrichment of disease-linked clones in matched ankylosing spondylitis synovial fluid. Typical of ankylosing spondylitis blood, it appeared, was a TCR beta motif of under 10 highly homologous variants.

The TCR beta libraries were generated through quantitative 5'-RACE incorporating molecular barcodes. MiXCR, run by TCRdb on the 5' RACE reads, gives a single entry per CDR3 protein. The sample includes 670,000 or so distinct CDR3 sequences, 15% to 20% seen only once; the top ten take over 15%. Sequencing input: blood, either unsorted or a sorted T cell fraction (not recorded which). This clonotype was obtained from a male donor with ankylosing spondylitis. The chain couples TRBV12-5 to TRBJ2-3, with 8 bases aligning to TRBD1. CDR3 sequence (DNA): TGTGCTAGTGGTTTGCTCACAGGGGGAGATACGCAGTATTTT. It encodes CASGLLTGGDTQYF.